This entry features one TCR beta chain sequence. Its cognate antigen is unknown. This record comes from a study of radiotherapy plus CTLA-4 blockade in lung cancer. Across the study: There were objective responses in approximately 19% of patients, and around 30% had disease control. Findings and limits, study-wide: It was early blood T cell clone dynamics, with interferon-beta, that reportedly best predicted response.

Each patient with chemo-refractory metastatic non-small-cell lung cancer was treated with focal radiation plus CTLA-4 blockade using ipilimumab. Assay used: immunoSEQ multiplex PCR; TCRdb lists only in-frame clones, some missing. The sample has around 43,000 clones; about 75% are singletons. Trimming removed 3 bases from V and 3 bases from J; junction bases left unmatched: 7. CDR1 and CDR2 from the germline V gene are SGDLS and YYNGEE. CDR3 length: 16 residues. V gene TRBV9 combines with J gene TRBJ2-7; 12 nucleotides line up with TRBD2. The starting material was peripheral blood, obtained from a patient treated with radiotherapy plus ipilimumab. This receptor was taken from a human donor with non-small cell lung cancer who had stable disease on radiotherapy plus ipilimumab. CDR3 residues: CASSASSGGAGYEQYF. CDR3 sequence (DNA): TGTGCCAGCAGCGCTTCTAGCGGGGGGGCCGGCTACGAGCAGTACTTC.